The next 20 T cell receptor beta chains were all read from a single sample in a study of healthy donors' naive CD4 and CD8 T cells. Starting from roughly 0.45 ug of total RNA, TCR libraries were made with linear amplification. TCRdb itself ran the reads through MiXCR, one entry per CDR3 protein. The sample shows 150,000 to 200,000 distinct CDR3 sequences, 65% to 80% of them seen only once. The sequencing input was naive CD4+ and CD8+ T cells sorted from blood, pooled from several donors. These receptors were collected from a pool of human donors in good health; the sample pools cells from several healthy donors.

The gene calls are TRBV27 and TRBJ2-5; D is perhaps TRBD1 or TRBD2 (5 bases each). Trimming took off 6 bases at V and 5 bases at J, with 16 bases between the two ends. The CDR3 has 14 amino acids. Looked up from germline, CDR1 is MNHEY and CDR2 is SMNVEV (reference sequence). CDR3 loop: CASSRISREETQYF. The CDR3 DNA is TGTGCCAGCAGCCGCATATCCAGGGAGGAGACCCAGTACTTC.

This rearrangement joins TRBV27 to TRBJ2-7; 9 bases line up with TRBD1. Germline V gives CDR1 MNHEY, CDR2 SMNVEV (reference sequence). Trimming cost V 6 bases and J 5 bases; bases outside gene matches: 5. The CDR3 runs 13 residues. CDR3 region: CASRDRGANEQYF. As DNA, the CDR3 is TGTGCCAGCAGAGACAGGGGGGCCAACGAGCAGTACTTC.

The chain carries TRBV12-3 or TRBV12-4 and TRBJ2-1; TRBD2 agrees at 7 bases. This CDR3 has 14 amino acids. The V segment lost 7 bases and the J segment 7 bases; nucleotides outside the gene matches: 10. The CDR3 nucleotides are TGTGCCAGCACCTTCCAACTAGCGACTAATGAGCAGTTCTTC. This codes for CASTFQLATNEQFF.

This chain connects TRBV6-1 to TRBJ2-5, with D perhaps assigned TRBD1 or TRBD2 (6 bases each). Trimming took off 3 bases at V and 3 bases at J, with 23 bases between the two ends. This CDR3 is built from 18 residues. CDR1 and CDR2 from the germline V gene are MNHNS and SASEGT. The CDR3 nucleotides read TGTGCCAGCAGTGATCTAGGCTTAATCGGGGGCCGGGAAGAGACCCAGTACTTC. Translating gives CASSDLGLIGGREETQYF.

This chain connects TRBV12-3 or TRBV12-4 to TRBJ1-2; D gene unclear. Trimming took 3 bases from V and 6 from J, leaving 5 bases between them. CDR3 size: 11 residues. The CDR3 DNA reads as TGTGCCAGCAGTTTTCGGGATGGCTACACCTTC. It is translated as CASSFRDGYTF.

The CDR3 DNA follows: TGTGCCAGCAGCTTGGCCGGGCAGGAAGAGACCCAGTACTTC. It encodes CASSLAGQEETQYF. The chain joins TRBV5-5 to TRBJ2-5; D is uncertain. CDR3 size: 14 residues. Trimming removed 0 bases from V and 3 bases from J, with 9 bases in between. Germline CDR1 reads SGHKS; CDR2 reads YYEKEE (reference sequence).

By share, this clonotype ranks as medium-sized. This chain uses TRBV19 with TRBJ2-6; perhaps TRBD2 as D (5 bases). Germline V gene sequence: CDR1 LNHDA, CDR2 SQIVND (reference sequence). V was shortened by 5 bases and J by 0 bases, with 17 bases between the two germline ends. The CDR3 runs to 18 residues. The CDR3 nucleotides are TGTGCCAGTAGTTTCACCTCGGGGTCTAGCTCTGGGGCCAACGTCCTGACTTTC. The encoded protein is CASSFTSGSSSGANVLTF.

The J gene is TRBJ1-2, the V gene TRBV19; D is uncertain. This CDR3 is 13 amino acids long. V was shortened by 10 bases and J by 3 bases, with 15 bases between the two germline ends. Germline CDR1 LNHDA, CDR2 SQIVND (reference sequence). Here the CDR3 reads CATGSQVDYGYTF. The CDR3 bases are TGTGCCACCGGAAGTCAGGTAGACTATGGCTACACCTTC.

CDR3 in DNA: TGTGCCAGCGGACTAGCGGGGTACAATGAGCAGTTCTTC. It specifies CASGLAGYNEQFF. This chain uses TRBV19 with TRBJ2-1; 12 positions match TRBD2. From germline, CDR1 is LNHDA and CDR2 SQIVND (reference sequence). The CDR3 spans 13 residues. The trim removed 9 bases at V and 4 bases at J, leaving 1 base unmatched. Full variable domain (remainder filled in from reference TRBV19 and TRBJ2-1): DGGITQSPKYLFRKEGQNVTLSCEQNLNHDAMYWYRQDPGQGLRLIYYSQIVNDFQKGDIAEGYSVSREKKESFPLTVTSAQKNPTAFYLCASGLAGYNEQFFGPGTRLTVL.

The rearrangement links TRBV27 to TRBJ1-1, with D uncertain. From germline, CDR1 is MNHEY and CDR2 SMNVEV (reference sequence). This CDR3 region has 14 residues. Trimming removed 2 bases at V and 2 bases at J, with 9 bases between. CDR3 in DNA: TGTGCCAGCAGTTTAAACGGGATTAACACTGAAGCTTTCTTT. Amino acids: CASSLNGINTEAFF.

V is TRBV29-1 and J is TRBJ2-3; 9 bases line up with TRBD1. The CDR3 is 18 amino acids. Germline V lookup: CDR1 SQVTM, CDR2 ANQGSEA. J gave up 0 bases and V 5 bases, and 15 bases lay outside the gene matches. CDR3 nucleotides: TGCAGCGTTCCCAGGCCCGGGACAGGGATTAGGAGCACAGATACGCAGTATTTT. This sequence encodes CSVPRPGTGIRSTDTQYF.

V usage is TRBV6-4 and J usage is TRBJ2-3; 8 bases match TRBD1. Germline trimming cut 0 bases from V and 6 bases from J; bases unmatched to any gene: 17. This CDR3 contains 19 residues. Germline V lookup: CDR1 MRHNA, CDR2 SNTAGT. The CDR3 reads CASSDSSRPDRVVCDTQYF. The CDR3 nucleotides are TGTGCCAGCAGTGACTCGAGTAGACCGGACAGGGTGGTCTGTGATACGCAGTATTTT.

J is TRBJ1-1 and V is TRBV29-1, with 8 bases that match TRBD1. Germline CDR1 reads SQVTM; CDR2 reads ANQGSEA. CDR3 length equals 11 residues. V lost 6 bases to trimming and J lost 5 bases; unmatched junction nucleotides: 2. The CDR3: CSVTGETEAFF. CDR3 DNA sequence: TGCAGCGTGACAGGGGAGACTGAAGCTTTCTTT.

As to this clonotype: The junction differs from germline at one of its ends, possibly a read error. The chain recombines TRBV6-5 with TRBJ2-7; a weak D match, TRBD2 (5 bases). This CDR3 has 13 residues. CDR1 and CDR2 from the germline V gene are MNHEY and SVGAGI. CDR3 amino acids: CASTSSRTYGQYF. Written as DNA, the CDR3 is TGTGCCAGCACCAGCTCCAGGACTTACGGGCAGTACTTC.

The rearrangement joins TRBV20-1 to TRBJ1-5; 8 bases fit TRBD1. CDR1 is DFQATT and CDR2 is SNEGSKA in the germline V gene (reference sequence). V gave up 2 bases and J gave up 0 bases; unmatched junction bases: 3. The CDR3 is 15 residues long. CDR3 nucleotide sequence: TGCAGTGCTAGACGGGACAGGTATAGCAATCAGCCCCAGCATTTT. Residues: CSARRDRYSNQPQHF.

This rearrangement joins TRBV12-3 or TRBV12-4 to TRBJ1-5; 8 bases are shared with TRBD1. The CDR3 covers 15 residues. V was clipped by 0 bases and J by 3 bases; unmatched bases: 1. In nucleotides, the CDR3 is TGTGCCAGCAGTTTAGCCAGGGGGCCCAATCAGCCCCAGCATTTT. The encoded protein is CASSLARGPNQPQHF.

This clonotype showed up just once. V usage is TRBV24-1 and J usage is TRBJ1-1, with 8 bases identical to TRBD1. V gave up 3 bases and J gave up 7 bases; unmatched junction bases: 9. This CDR3 is built from 15 residues. Germline values: CDR1 KGHDR, CDR2 SFDVKD. In DNA form, the CDR3 reads TGTGCCACCAGTGATGTCGGGACAGGCAATAATGAAGCTTTCTTT. Protein sequence: CATSDVGTGNNEAFF.

The J gene is TRBJ2-1, the V gene TRBV30; TRBD2 matches 9 bases. This CDR3 spans 17 amino acids. Trimming took 1 base from V and 6 from J; bases not matched to a gene: 13. Per germline, CDR1 GTSNPN and CDR2 SVGIG (reference sequence). The CDR3 loop reads CAWSGPWTSERPNEQFF. In nucleotides, the CDR3 is TGTGCCTGGAGTGGACCCTGGACTAGCGAAAGACCCAATGAGCAGTTCTTC.

This clonotype was seen just once. The J gene is TRBJ2-1, the V gene TRBV20-1, with D possibly matching TRBD1 (5 bases). V was clipped by 3 bases and J by 1 base, with 16 bases between them. The CDR3 is 16 amino acids. CDR1 DFQATT and CDR2 SNEGSKA come from the germline V gene (reference sequence). The CDR3 spells CSASSRQGGSYNEQFF. In DNA form, the CDR3 reads TGCAGTGCTAGTTCAAGGCAGGGCGGATCCTACAATGAGCAGTTCTTC.

This chain joins TRBV30 and TRBJ1-6; TRBD1 might be the D (5 bases). Deletions cut 4 bases from V and 7 bases from J, with 17 bases between. The CDR3 has 15 amino acids. Germline assignment: CDR1 GTSNPN and CDR2 SVGIG (reference sequence). Here the CDR3 DNA reads TGTGCCTGGACGAACACCGGGACGGTAAATTCACCCCTCCACTTT. It codes for CAWTNTGTVNSPLHF.